Listed here are 20 T cell receptor beta chains from one sample, sequenced in a study of T-cell reconstitution after alpha-beta-depleted transplantation in children. Preparation of the TCRbeta library was carried out with unique molecular identifiers. TCRdb reprocessed the PCR reads with MiXCR, giving one entry per CDR3 protein. The sample has 350,000 to 500,000 distinct CDR3 sequences, 43% seen once. Sequenced material: PBMCs, taken before TCRalphabeta/CD19-depleted stem cell transplant. The receptor set was obtained from a girl aged 2-15 years with aplastic anemia, due to receive a stem cell transplant.

At least ten counts were recorded for this clonotype. The chain has TRBV6-1 and TRBJ1-1; 8 bases map to TRBD1. The germline CDR1 and CDR2 sequences are MNHNS and SASEGT. This CDR3 region has 14 residues. The trim removed 5 bases at V and 5 bases at J, leaving 7 bases unmatched. Here the CDR3 reads CASSLATGVTEAFF. CDR3 sequence (DNA): TGTGCCAGCAGTCTGGCGACAGGGGTGACTGAAGCTTTCTTT.

The V call is TRBV12-2, the J call TRBJ1-1. TRBV12-2 is marked as a pseudogene. This CDR3 has 13 residues. The CDR3: CASRFVWSTEAFF. CDR3 in DNA: TGTGCAAGTCGCTTCGTTTGGAGCACTGAAGCTTTCTTT.

V is TRBV20-1 and J is TRBJ2-6; no firm D call. There are 15 residues in the CDR3. The V and J ends lost 4 bases and 0 bases respectively, with 10 bases between them. Germline V gene lookup returns CDR1 DFQATT and CDR2 SNEGSKA (reference sequence). CDR3 DNA: TGCAGTGCTAAGAAACTGGGCTCTGGGGCCAACGTCCTGACTTTC. Its protein product is CSAKKLGSGANVLTF.

In this sample, this clonotype turned up a few times. The V call is TRBV5-6, the J call TRBJ2-1, with D unresolved. CDR1 is SGHDT, CDR2 YYEEEE, per germline. CDR3 length: 12 amino acids. Trimming stripped 0 bases from V and 12 bases from J, with 10 bases between. CDR3 sequence: CASSLGGGWQFF. The CDR3 DNA reads TGTGCCAGCAGCTTGGGGGGTGGTTGGCAGTTCTTC.

Many counts were recorded for this clonotype. The J gene is TRBJ1-4, the V gene TRBV20-1; D may be TRBD1 (6 bases). This CDR3 has 13 residues. V was trimmed by 1 base and J by 13 bases, leaving 16 bases between them. Germline V gene sequence: CDR1 DFQATT, CDR2 SNEGSKA (reference sequence). The CDR3 reads CSARGPLQGGLFF. The CDR3 DNA sequence: TGCAGTGCTAGAGGGCCCTTACAGGGTGGACTGTTTTTT.

This chain connects TRBV7-6 to TRBJ1-1; D gene uncertain. This CDR3 region has 13 residues. The germline V gene encodes CDR1 SGHVS and CDR2 FNYEAQ. Trimming stripped 5 bases from V and 3 bases from J, with 10 bases between. CDR3 in amino acids: CASSHDGYTEAFF. In DNA, the CDR3 is TGTGCCAGCAGCCATGACGGGTACACTGAAGCTTTCTTT.

Concerning this clonotype itself: Its ends do not fully match the called genes, so a read error is possible. J is TRBJ1-6 and V is TRBV7-7, with 10 bases that match TRBD1. Germline V gene sequence: CDR1 SSHAT, CDR2 FNYEAQ (reference sequence). The CDR3 runs 16 residues. CDR3 loop: CASSLVGGQGRTPLHF. DNA of the CDR3: TGTGCTAGCAGCTTAGTTGGGGGACAGGGGCGGACACCCCTCCACTTT.

This clonotype was seen at least ten times. The chain has TRBV4-3 and TRBJ1-1; TRBD1 is a possible D gene (5 bases). CDR1 and CDR2 from the germline V gene are LGHNA and YSLEER. This CDR3 region has 14 residues. V lost 0 bases to trimming and J lost 6 bases, with 11 bases between them. CDR3 sequence: CASSQEGGFAEAFF. DNA for the CDR3: TGCGCCAGCAGCCAAGAGGGGGGGTTCGCTGAAGCTTTCTTT.

This clonotype has ten or more counts. This chain links TRBV20-1 with TRBJ2-5; 12 nucleotides agree with TRBD1. V lost 0 bases to trimming and J lost 4 bases; unmatched junction nucleotides: 3. Germline V CDR1 and CDR2: DFQATT, SNEGSKA (reference sequence). The CDR3 runs 15 residues. The CDR3 loop is CSARDGDRGLETQYF. In DNA, the CDR3 is TGCAGTGCTAGAGATGGGGACAGGGGGCTAGAGACCCAGTACTTC.

This clonotype showed up many times. The chain uses TRBV12-3 or TRBV12-4 and TRBJ2-7; no definite D call. Trimming removed 4 bases from V and 0 bases from J, with 7 bases in between. The CDR3 is 13 amino acids. The CDR3 protein is CASSSRSSYEQYF. CDR3 DNA sequence: TGTGCCAGCAGTTCTCGCAGCTCCTACGAGCAGTACTTC.

This rearrangement joins TRBV29-1 to TRBJ2-1; 11 nucleotides match TRBD2. The CDR3 is made up of 14 amino acids. CDR1 is SQVTM and CDR2 is ANQGSEA in the germline V gene. V was pared by 4 bases and J by 10 bases, with 9 bases of the junction left unmatched. The CDR3 loop reads CSVGGLAAPGEQFF. The DNA for the CDR3 is TGCAGCGTTGGGGGACTAGCGGCCCCTGGGGAGCAGTTCTTC.

This sequence joins TRBV10-3 and TRBJ2-7; 7 nucleotides agree with TRBD1. With V trimmed by 7 bases and J by 0 bases, 6 bases remained unmatched. The CDR3 has 14 residues. Germline V CDR1 and CDR2: ENHRY, SYGVKD. The DNA for the CDR3 is TGTGCCATCAAAACAGGGGCCTCCTCCTACGAGCAGTACTTC. It yields the protein CAIKTGASSYEQYF.

Ten or more counts support this clonotype. V and J are TRBV5-6 and TRBJ1-2, with 7 nucleotides matching TRBD1. The junction had 5 bases not matched to a gene; V was cut back by 3 bases and J by 9 bases. The CDR3 is 12 residues long. Germline V gene lookup returns CDR1 SGHDT and CDR2 YYEEEE. The CDR3 sequence is CASSYDRESYTF. The CDR3 region has the DNA TGTGCCAGCAGCTATGACAGGGAGAGCTACACCTTC.

This clonotype was seen repeatedly, ten times or more. The chain has TRBV18 and TRBJ2-1; D may be TRBD2 (6 bases). V was cut by 3 bases and J by 2 bases, with 11 bases left in between. CDR1 KGHSH and CDR2 LQKENI come from the germline V gene. The CDR3 sequence is 15 residues long. CDR3 in DNA: TGTGCCAGCTCACCGGCGGGGAGCACCTACAATGAGCAGTTCTTC. It translates to CASSPAGSTYNEQFF.

This clonotype has just a few counts. The chain carries TRBV30 and TRBJ2-1; either TRBD1 or TRBD2 may fit D (5 bases each). V was shortened by 2 bases and J by 7 bases, with 12 bases between the two germline ends. The CDR3 runs 13 residues. CDR1 and CDR2 from the germline V gene are GTSNPN and SVGIG (reference sequence). CDR3 in DNA: TGTGCCTGGAGTTCCTCGGGGCCTAATGAGCAGTTCTTC. Encoded protein: CAWSSSGPNEQFF.

Ten or more counts support this clonotype. The V call is TRBV20-1, the J call TRBJ2-5, with TRBD1 identical over 10 bases. Germline loops: CDR1 DFQATT, CDR2 SNEGSKA (reference sequence). V was pared by 4 bases and J by 2 bases, with 7 bases of the junction left unmatched. The CDR3 spans 15 residues. The chain's CDR3 is CSAKSGTGDQETQYF. CDR3 in DNA: TGCAGTGCTAAGTCCGGGACAGGGGATCAAGAGACCCAGTACTTC.

Here the CDR3 DNA reads TGTGCCAGCGCCCGGGACAGGGGACCTAATGAAAAACTGTTTTTT. Encoded protein: CASARDRGPNEKLFF. V is TRBV18 and J is TRBJ1-4, with 10 bases matching TRBD1. After removal of 8 bases from V and 3 bases from J, the junction contained 6 bases not matched to a gene. Germline V lookup: CDR1 KGHSH, CDR2 LQKENI. This CDR3 contains 15 residues. Full variable domain (remainder filled in from reference TRBV18 and TRBJ1-4): NAGVMQNPRHLVRRRGQEARLRCSPMKGHSHVYWYRQLPEEGLKFMVYLQKENIIDESGMPKERFSAEFPKEGPSILRIQQVVRGDSAAYFCASARDRGPNEKLFFGSGTQLSVL.

The CDR3 DNA reads TGTGCCAGCAGCTTAGTGTTTGAGCAGTTCTTC. It specifies CASSLVFEQFF. The chain has TRBV11-2 and TRBJ2-1; D remains ambiguous. The CDR3 covers 11 residues. Germline V gene lookup returns CDR1 SGHAT and CDR2 FQNNGV. V lost 1 base, J lost 9 bases, and 4 bases lay in between.

This clonotype was counted at least ten times. V gene TRBV7-2 combines with J gene TRBJ2-3; D uncertain. Germline assignment: CDR1 SGHTA and CDR2 FQGNSA. V was cut by 8 bases and J by 0 bases, with 6 bases left in between. This CDR3 spans 12 amino acids. CDR3 coding DNA: TGTGCCAGCTCCCGGAGCACAGATACGCAGTATTTT. Protein sequence: CASSRSTDTQYF.

The chain is built from TRBV7-2 and TRBJ1-5; TRBD1 matches 7 bases. J lost 4 bases, V lost 1 base, and 4 bases had no gene match. The CDR3 is made up of 15 amino acids. Germline V CDR1 and CDR2: SGHTA, FQGNSA. The CDR3 reads CASSLGGGRNQPQHF. In DNA, the CDR3 is TGTGCCAGCAGCTTAGGAGGGGGCAGGAATCAGCCCCAGCATTTT.